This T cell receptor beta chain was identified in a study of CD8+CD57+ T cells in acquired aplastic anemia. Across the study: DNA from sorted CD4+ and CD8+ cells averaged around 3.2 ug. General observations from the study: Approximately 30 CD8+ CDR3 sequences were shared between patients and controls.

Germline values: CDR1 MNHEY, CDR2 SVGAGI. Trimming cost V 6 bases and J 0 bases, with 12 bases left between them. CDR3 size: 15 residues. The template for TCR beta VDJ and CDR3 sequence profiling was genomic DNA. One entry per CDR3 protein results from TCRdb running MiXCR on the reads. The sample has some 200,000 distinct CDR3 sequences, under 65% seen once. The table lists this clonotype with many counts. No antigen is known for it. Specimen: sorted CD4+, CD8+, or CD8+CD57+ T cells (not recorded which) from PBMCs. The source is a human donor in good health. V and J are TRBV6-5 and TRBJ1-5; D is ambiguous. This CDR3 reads CASRQSVYSNQPQHF. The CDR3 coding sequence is TGTGCCAGCAGACAATCAGTGTATAGCAATCAGCCCCAGCATTTT.